These 11 T cell receptor beta chains were sequenced from one sample in a study of CD8 T cells in ankylosing spondylitis listed by TCRdb under 2017. Library generation was performed with 5' RACE. The reads were generated on an Illumina HiSeq 2500. Using fastp at Q25 and MiXCR, TCRdb reprocessed the public reads and kept productive beta chains. A single entry per CDR3 protein holds the most common genes and DNA from its merged rows. The sample data list about 360,000 distinct CDR3 sequences, and 20% to 25% of these were observed just once. The top ten hold less than 15% of the sample. The sequenced sample was blood, either unsorted or a sorted T cell fraction (not recorded which). These receptors all stem from a male donor with ankylosing spondylitis or in good health (not recorded which).

This clonotype appeared a few times. This chain joins TRBV20-1 and TRBJ2-1; D could derive from TRBD1 or TRBD2 (5 bases each). CDR1 is DFQATT and CDR2 is SNEGSKA in the germline V gene (reference sequence). V shed 5 bases and J shed 3 bases, with 11 bases lying between them. This CDR3 is 13 amino acids long. The CDR3 loop is CSAHEGYYNEQFF. CDR3 sequence (DNA): TGCAGTGCTCATGAGGGGTACTACAATGAGCAGTTCTTC.

The rearrangement joins TRBV3-1 to TRBJ2-3; no clear D gene. The CDR3 is 16 residues long. Germline loops: CDR1 LGHDT, CDR2 YNNKEL (reference sequence). V was shortened by 1 base and J by 6 bases, with 17 bases between the two germline ends. For the CDR3, the DNA is TGTGCCAGCAGCCAAGTCGCGGAGTCCTGGGCTGATACGCAGTATTTT. Amino acid sequence: CASSQVAESWADTQYF.

The chain combines TRBV13 with TRBJ2-1; D not certain. Germline loops: CDR1 PRHDT, CDR2 FYEKMQ (reference sequence). With 2 bases removed from V and 6 bases from J, the gap between germline ends came to 2 bases. The length of the CDR3 is 11 residues. This CDR3 is CASSLPNEQFF. The CDR3 region has the DNA TGTGCCAGCAGCTTACCCAATGAGCAGTTCTTC.

This clonotype was observed a handful of times. V usage is TRBV14 and J usage is TRBJ2-7; D uncertain. The CDR3 consists of 15 residues. Germline loops: CDR1 SGHDN, CDR2 FVKESK. Trimming pared 4 bases from V and 2 bases from J, leaving 15 bases between. Here the CDR3 DNA reads TGTGCCAGCAGCCCCTCTGTTGTAGGGCCCTACGAGCAGTACTTC. Translation: CASSPSVVGPYEQYF.

This chain links TRBV7-9 with TRBJ2-3, with D perhaps assigned TRBD1 or TRBD2 (5 bases each). Trimming left V 5 bases short and J 2 bases short, with 14 bases between. CDR1 is SEHNR and CDR2 is FQNEAQ in the germline V gene (reference sequence). CDR3 length equals 15 residues. The CDR3 reads CASSPRDQHTDTQYF. CDR3 DNA: TGTGCCAGCAGCCCCCGGGACCAACACACAGATACGCAGTATTTT.

The CDR3 reads CASSERDGGPSPLHF. CDR3 sequence (DNA): TGTGCCAGCAGCGAGCGGGACGGGGGGCCTTCGCCCCTCCACTTT. The chain is built from TRBV9 and TRBJ1-6; a weak D match, TRBD1 (6 bases). CDR3 size: 15 residues. V was clipped by 3 bases and J by 13 bases, with 20 bases between them. Germline lookup yields CDR1 SGDLS and CDR2 YYNGEE. Together with reference TRBV9 and TRBJ1-6, the CDR3 gives the full variable domain: DSGVTQTPKHLITATGQRVTLRCSPRSGDLSVYWYQQSLDQGLQFLIQYYNGEERAKGNILERFSAQQFPDLHSELNLSSLELGDSALYFCASSERDGGPSPLHFGNGTRLTVT.

The V and J genes are TRBV2 and TRBJ2-1; D is possibly TRBD2 (6 bases). Germline V lookup: CDR1 SNHLY, CDR2 FYNNEI. This CDR3 contains 14 residues. V was trimmed by 6 bases and J by 7 bases, leaving 16 bases between them. CDR3 DNA: TGTGCCAGCAGGCCGGTCGGGACTCGGAATGAGCAGTTCTTC. Residues: CASRPVGTRNEQFF.

This clonotype was observed a handful of times. The chain is built from TRBV5-6 and TRBJ2-5, with TRBD1 matching 8 bases. The length of the CDR3 is 14 residues. Trimming took 4 bases from V and 5 from J; bases not matched to a gene: 7. Germline CDR1 SGHDT, CDR2 YYEEEE. DNA of the CDR3: TGTGCCAGCAGCGTGGACAGGGTATCCGAGACCCAGTACTTC. Protein product: CASSVDRVSETQYF.

The count of this clonotype is one. The rearrangement links TRBV20-1 to TRBJ2-3; D is perhaps TRBD1 (5 bases). The CDR3 extends over 14 amino acids. CDR1 DFQATT and CDR2 SNEGSKA come from the germline V gene (reference sequence). Trimming cost V 0 bases and J 4 bases, with 11 bases left between them. The CDR3 sequence: CSARDRLGPDTQYF. The CDR3 region has the DNA TGCAGTGCTAGAGATCGGCTGGGGCCAGATACGCAGTATTTT.

The table lists this clonotype with a few counts. This chain joins TRBV27 and TRBJ1-2; 7 bases match TRBD1. CDR1 and CDR2 from the germline V gene are MNHEY and SMNVEV (reference sequence). The CDR3 is made up of 14 amino acids. The J segment lost 9 bases and the V segment lost 5 bases, leaving 12 bases of the junction unmatched. This CDR3 is CASSPRDSRNRYTF. The CDR3 nucleotides are TGTGCCAGCAGTCCCCGGGACAGCCGAAACCGCTACACCTTC.

The chain uses TRBV20-1 and TRBJ1-2; D not certain. V lost 6 bases, J lost 7 bases, and 15 bases lay in between. This CDR3 comprises 12 residues. CDR1 is DFQATT, CDR2 SNEGSKA, per germline (reference sequence). CDR3 sequence (DNA): TGCAGTGCCTTCTTCCCGGGTTTTGGCTACACCTTC. This translates into CSAFFPGFGYTF.